Presented here are 22 T cell receptor beta chains from one specimen sequenced in a study of radiation and T cells in renal cell carcinoma. Only in-frame clones appear in the TCRdb table, and some are missing; sequencing was by immunoSEQ multiplex PCR. There are approximately 170,000 clones in the sample; about 87% occur only once, and over 9% lies in the top ten. Time point in this sample: blood 4 weeks post-SBRT, at nephrectomy. Treatment defined: 15 Gy SBRT to primary tumor, nephrectomy 4 weeks later. This specimen consisted of blood, obtained from a patient whose treatment included radiotherapy and nephrectomy. The receptors here all came from a woman between 50 and 59 years old with renal cell carcinoma.

The chain links TRBV5-1 to TRBJ1-2; perhaps TRBD1 as D (5 bases). V was clipped by 0 bases and J by 4 bases, with 13 bases between them. The CDR3 covers 15 residues. The germline V gene encodes CDR1 SGHRS and CDR2 YFSETQ. The CDR3 nucleotides are TGCGCCAGCAGCTTGGAGTTGCAGGGTAGCTATGGCTACACCTTC. It encodes CASSLELQGSYGYTF.

This clone was seen a few times. The chain recombines TRBV5-1 with TRBJ2-2; TRBD1 agrees at 7 bases. V lost 0 bases, J lost 3 bases, and 2 bases stayed unmatched. This CDR3 has 15 amino acids. Germline V gene sequence: CDR1 SGHRS, CDR2 YFSETQ. Written as DNA, the CDR3 is TGCGCCAGCAGCTTGGGAGACAGGGACACCGGGGAGCTGTTTTTT. Translation: CASSLGDRDTGELFF.

The rearrangement links TRBV7-8 to TRBJ2-5; either TRBD1 or TRBD2 may fit D (5 bases each). Trimming stripped 4 bases from V and 3 bases from J, with 12 bases between. Germline V lookup: CDR1 SGHVS, CDR2 FQNEAQ. The CDR3 has 14 residues. The CDR3 nucleotides are TGTGCCAGCAGCTCCGGGACGGCTAAAGAGACCCAGTACTTC. Protein: CASSSGTAKETQYF.

Details on this clone: The sample holds other DNA sequences that translate to the same CDR3. The CDR3 region has the DNA TGTGCCAGCAGCTTAACGAGGGATCAGCCCCAGCATTTT. Amino acids: CASSLTRDQPQHF. V usage is TRBV5-8 and J usage is TRBJ1-5; D ambiguous. Germline CDR1 SGHTS, CDR2 YDEGEE. V lost 2 bases to trimming and J lost 5 bases, with 8 bases between them. The CDR3 totals 13 residues.

This chain connects TRBV6-1 to TRBJ1-5; TRBD1 agrees at 8 bases. The germline V gene encodes CDR1 MNHNS and CDR2 SASEGT. This CDR3 has 15 residues. Trimming at V came to 2 bases and at J to 2 bases, leaving 2 bases not matched to a gene. CDR3 DNA sequence: TGTGCCAGCAGTGAACAGGGGGCAGGCAATCAGCCCCAGCATTTT. Encoded protein: CASSEQGAGNQPQHF.

The CDR3 DNA reads TGTGCCTGGAGTCTCCACTTAGCGGGGGGGGATGGGTCCACCAAAGAGACCCAGTACTTC. Protein sequence: CAWSLHLAGGDGSTKETQYF. The genes are TRBV30 and TRBJ2-5, with TRBD2 matching over 11 bases. In germline, CDR1 is GTSNPN, CDR2 SVGIG (reference sequence). The CDR3 contains 20 residues. Trimming cost V 2 bases and J 3 bases; bases outside gene matches: 20.

The chain uses TRBV5-6 and TRBJ2-1; D not certain. Per germline, CDR1 SGHDT and CDR2 YYEEEE. V was cut by 4 bases and J by 4 bases, with 9 bases left in between. CDR3 length: 13 residues. This chain's CDR3 is CASSPDSYNEQFF. CDR3 coding DNA: TGTGCCAGCAGCCCCGACTCATACAATGAGCAGTTCTTC.

The rearrangement links TRBV9 to TRBJ1-4; 7 nucleotides agree with TRBD1. Germline CDR1 is SGDLS and CDR2 is YYNGEE. CDR3 length: 16 amino acids. The V segment lost 6 bases and the J segment 0 bases; nucleotides outside the gene matches: 8. The CDR3 region is CASTTGDGATNEKLFF. The CDR3 nucleotides read TGTGCCAGCACCACAGGGGATGGGGCAACTAATGAAAAACTGTTTTTT.

The chain recombines TRBV5-8 with TRBJ1-3; D unresolved. This CDR3 has 14 amino acids. Germline CDR1 and CDR2: SGHTS and YDEGEE. V lost 7 bases and J 0 bases, leaving 11 bases between the germline ends. The CDR3 loop reads CASGWAFSGNTIYF. The CDR3 region has the DNA TGTGCCAGCGGCTGGGCTTTCTCTGGAAACACCATATATTTT. The full variable domain, completed using reference TRBV5-8 and TRBJ1-3, is EAGVTQSPTHLIKTRGQQATLRCSPISGHTSVYWYQQALGLGLQFLLWYDEGEERNRGNFPPRFSGRQFPNYSSELNVNALELEDSALYLCASGWAFSGNTIYFGEGSWLTVV.

The rearrangement uses TRBV6-6 and TRBJ1-2; D unresolved. The CDR3 loop spans 14 amino acids. The V gene lost 6 bases and the J gene lost 8 bases, with 19 bases spanning the gap. The germline gives CDR1 MNHNY, CDR2 SVGAGI (reference sequence). The CDR3 is CASSPPQEAEGYTF. CDR3 DNA sequence: TGTGCCAGCAGCCCCCCGCAGGAGGCGGAGGGCTACACCTTC.

CDR3 DNA: TGCGCCAGCAGCCAGATACTAGCGGGGGGACCCTTCGATGAGCAGTTCTTC. Its translation: CASSQILAGGPFDEQFF. The V and J genes are TRBV4-1 and TRBJ2-1, with 12 bases identical to TRBD2. The CDR3 totals 17 residues. J was trimmed by 8 bases and V by 3 bases; bases with no gene match: 11. In germline, CDR1 is MGHRA, CDR2 YSYEKL.

The gene calls are TRBV6-6 and TRBJ2-3; 7 positions agree with TRBD1. The germline CDR1 and CDR2 sequences are MNHNY and SVGAGI (reference sequence). The trim removed 5 bases at V and 5 bases at J, leaving 7 bases unmatched. The length of the CDR3 is 14 residues. The CDR3, as DNA: TGTGCCAGCAGTACTACAGGGGTGGGAGATACGCAGTATTTT. Amino acids: CASSTTGVGDTQYF.

The chain employs TRBV6-5 and TRBJ2-7; D is perhaps TRBD2 (5 bases). The CDR3 has 15 amino acids. V lost 6 bases, J lost 1 base, and 16 bases lay in between. CDR1 MNHEY and CDR2 SVGAGI come from the germline V gene. In DNA, the CDR3 is TGTGCCAGCAGCCCAGACTATGGCCGGTCCTACGAGCAGTACTTC. It codes for CASSPDYGRSYEQYF.

The CDR3 spells CASKSRTGRDEKLFF. DNA of the CDR3: TGTGCCAGCAAGTCCCGGACGGGAAGGGATGAAAAACTGTTTTTT. The chain recombines TRBV6-1 with TRBJ1-4, with unresolved D. Between the trimmed V and J ends, which lost 7 bases and 6 bases, there was a span of 18 bases. This CDR3 has 15 residues. CDR1 MNHNS and CDR2 SASEGT come from the germline V gene.

The chain employs TRBV7-2 and TRBJ2-5; perhaps TRBD1 as D (6 bases). Germline-derived CDR1 and CDR2 are SGHTA and FQGNSA. The CDR3 consists of 14 residues. Trimming left V 5 bases short and J 5 bases short, with 15 bases between. CDR3 loop: CASSQSQGTETQYF. The DNA of the CDR3 is TGTGCCAGCAGCCAGTCTCAGGGGACGGAGACCCAGTACTTC.

This chain connects TRBV27 to TRBJ2-5; D is possibly TRBD2 (5 bases). The CDR3 is made up of 14 amino acids. Germline V gene lookup returns CDR1 MNHEY and CDR2 SMNVEV (reference sequence). V was trimmed by 6 bases and J by 4 bases, leaving 15 bases between them. CDR3 DNA: TGTGCCAGCAGGGACTTTGGACTCGGAGAGACCCAGTACTTC. Translated: CASRDFGLGETQYF.

This clone has just a few counts. The gene calls are TRBV5-1 and TRBJ1-1, with D possibly TRBD1 on 6 matching bases. Per germline, CDR1 SGHRS and CDR2 YFSETQ. The V end was cut by 0 bases, the J end by 4 bases, with 10 bases between. CDR3 size: 14 residues. CDR3 sequence (DNA): TGCGCCAGCAGCTTGGAGGTCAGGGGCACTGAAGCTTTCTTT. This translates into CASSLEVRGTEAFF.

The V gene is TRBV18, the J gene TRBJ1-1, with D unresolved. The CDR3 totals 12 residues. With 3 bases removed from V and 2 bases from J, the gap between germline ends came to 4 bases. Germline V CDR1 and CDR2: KGHSH, LQKENI. The CDR3: CASSPTNTEAFF. The CDR3 coding sequence is TGTGCCAGCTCACCGACCAACACTGAAGCTTTCTTT.

The rearrangement links TRBV29-1 to TRBJ2-3; D might be TRBD1 or TRBD2, each matching 6 bases. V lost 4 bases and J 2 bases, leaving 13 bases between the germline ends. Germline lookup yields CDR1 SQVTM and CDR2 ANQGSEA. This CDR3 spans 14 amino acids. The CDR3 reads CSVGRGATTDTQYF. CDR3 nucleotide sequence: TGCAGCGTTGGGAGGGGGGCCACCACAGATACGCAGTATTTT.

The chain recombines TRBV6-5 with TRBJ1-5; maybe TRBD1 (5 bases). Germline CDR1 reads MNHEY; CDR2 reads SVGAGI. This CDR3 region has 14 residues. V gave up 6 bases and J gave up 1 base, with 10 bases separating them. The CDR3 loop reads CASSREWSNQPQHF. CDR3 nucleotides: TGTGCCAGCAGCAGGGAGTGGAGCAATCAGCCCCAGCATTTT.

This clone was recorded only once. V gene TRBV15 combines with J gene TRBJ1-5, with D perhaps matching TRBD1 (6 bases). The ends were cut back, 3 bases at V and 6 bases at J, with 9 bases in the middle. From germline, CDR1 is LNHNV and CDR2 YYDKDF (reference sequence). The CDR3 has 13 amino acids. The CDR3: CATSSRGGQPQHF. In DNA form, the CDR3 reads TGTGCCACCAGCAGCAGGGGAGGTCAGCCCCAGCATTTT.

In its sample, this clone was seen once. The chain is built from TRBV2 and TRBJ2-1; TRBD1 might be the D (5 bases). The CDR3 covers 15 residues. The germline CDR1 and CDR2 sequences are SNHLY and FYNNEI. Trimming removed 6 bases at V and 2 bases at J, with 14 bases between. The CDR3 spells CASSPRQGAYNEQFF. The DNA for the CDR3 is TGTGCCAGCAGCCCCCGGCAGGGTGCCTACAATGAGCAGTTCTTC.